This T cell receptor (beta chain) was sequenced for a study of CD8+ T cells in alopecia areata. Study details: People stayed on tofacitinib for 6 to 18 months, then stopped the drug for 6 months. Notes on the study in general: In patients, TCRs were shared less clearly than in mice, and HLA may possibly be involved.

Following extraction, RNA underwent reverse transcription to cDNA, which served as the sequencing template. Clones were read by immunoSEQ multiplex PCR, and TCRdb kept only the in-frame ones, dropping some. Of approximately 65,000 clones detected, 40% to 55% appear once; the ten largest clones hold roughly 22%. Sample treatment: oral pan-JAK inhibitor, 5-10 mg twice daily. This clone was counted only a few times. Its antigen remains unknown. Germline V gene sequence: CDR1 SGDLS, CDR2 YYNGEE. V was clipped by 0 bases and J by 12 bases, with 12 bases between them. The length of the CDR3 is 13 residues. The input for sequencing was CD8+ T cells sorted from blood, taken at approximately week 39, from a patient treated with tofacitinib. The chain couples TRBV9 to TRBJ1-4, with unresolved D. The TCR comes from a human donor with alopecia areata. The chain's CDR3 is CASSVGGRGELFF. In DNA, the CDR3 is TGTGCCAGCAGCGTAGGAGGCCGCGGCGAACTGTTTTTT.